One TCR beta chain is described in this entry. The record originates from a study of technical replicates of blood from several donors. Some clones are missing from TCRdb's copy, which holds only in-frame ones; the method was immunoSEQ multiplex PCR. The table records around 63,000 clones, around 93% of them present only once. This CDR3 region has 11 residues. CDR1 is SNHLY and CDR2 is FYNNEI in the germline V gene. V shed 5 bases and J shed 15 bases, with 14 bases lying between them. Sequencing was done on a sample of PBMCs. V and J are TRBV2 and TRBJ2-1, with no clear D. This clonotype was obtained from a human donor in good health. Some clones in this sample may be carry-over from other donors' samples. The CDR3 here is CASSKTEERFF. The CDR3 nucleotides are TGTGCCAGCAGTAAGACCGAGGAGAGGTTCTTC.